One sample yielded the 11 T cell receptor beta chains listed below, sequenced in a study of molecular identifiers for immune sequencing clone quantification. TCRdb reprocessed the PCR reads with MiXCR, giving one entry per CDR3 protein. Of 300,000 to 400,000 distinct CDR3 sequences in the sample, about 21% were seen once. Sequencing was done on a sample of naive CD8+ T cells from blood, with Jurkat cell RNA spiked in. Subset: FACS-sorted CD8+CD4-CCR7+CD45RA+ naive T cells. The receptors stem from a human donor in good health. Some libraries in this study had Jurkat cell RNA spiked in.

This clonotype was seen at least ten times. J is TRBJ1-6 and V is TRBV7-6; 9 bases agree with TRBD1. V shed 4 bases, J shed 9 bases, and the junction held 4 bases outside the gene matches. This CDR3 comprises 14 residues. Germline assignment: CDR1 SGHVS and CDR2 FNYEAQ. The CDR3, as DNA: TGTGCCAGCAGCTCGGGACAGGGTAGTTCACCCCTCCACTTT. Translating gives CASSSGQGSSPLHF. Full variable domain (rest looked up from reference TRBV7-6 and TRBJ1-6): GAGVSQSPRYKVTKRGQDVALRCDPISGHVSLYWYRQALGQGPEFLTYFNYEAQQDKSGLPNDRFSAERPEGSISTLTIQRTEQRDSAMYRCASSSGQGSSPLHFGNGTRLTVT.

DNA of the CDR3: TGTGCCAGCAGTGAATATACGACCTACGAGCAGTACTTC. Amino acid sequence: CASSEYTTYEQYF. V and J are TRBV25-1 and TRBJ2-7; no definite D call. Trimming took off 0 bases at V and 2 bases at J, with 5 bases between the two ends. The CDR3 is 13 amino acids. Germline values: CDR1 MGHDK, CDR2 SYGVNS.

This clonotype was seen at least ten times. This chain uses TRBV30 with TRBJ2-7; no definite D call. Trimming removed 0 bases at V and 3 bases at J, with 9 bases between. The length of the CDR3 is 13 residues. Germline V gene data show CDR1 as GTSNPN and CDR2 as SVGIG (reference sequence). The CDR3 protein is CAWSVRHFYEQYF. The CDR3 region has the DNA TGTGCCTGGAGTGTACGACACTTCTACGAGCAGTACTTC.

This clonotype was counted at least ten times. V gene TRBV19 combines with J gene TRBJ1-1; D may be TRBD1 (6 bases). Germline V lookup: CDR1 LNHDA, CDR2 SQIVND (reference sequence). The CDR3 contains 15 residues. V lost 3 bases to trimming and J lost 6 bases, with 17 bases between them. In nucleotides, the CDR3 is TGTGCCAGTAGTATGGTCGGGGGCGGGAGCTCTGAAGCTTTCTTT. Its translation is CASSMVGGGSSEAFF.

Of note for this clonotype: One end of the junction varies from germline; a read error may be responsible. The CDR3 protein is CAGSPEGGLGDTQYF. The CDR3 region has the DNA TGTGCCGGCAGCCCAGAAGGGGGTCTTGGGGATACGCAGTATTTT. V and J are TRBV9 and TRBJ2-3; perhaps TRBD1 as D (6 bases). The germline V gene encodes CDR1 SGDLS and CDR2 YYNGEE. The CDR3 runs 15 residues. Filled out from reference TRBV9 and TRBJ2-3, the complete variable domain reads DSGVTQTPKHLITATGQRVTLRCSPRSGDLSVYWYQQSLDQGLQFLIQYYNGEERAKGNILERFSAQQFPDLHSELNLSSLELGDSALYFCAGSPEGGLGDTQYFGPGTRLTVL.

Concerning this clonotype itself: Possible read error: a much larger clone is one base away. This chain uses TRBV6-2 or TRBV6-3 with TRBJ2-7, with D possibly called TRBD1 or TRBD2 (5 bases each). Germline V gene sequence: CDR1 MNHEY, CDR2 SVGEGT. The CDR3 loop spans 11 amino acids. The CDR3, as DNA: TGTGCCACCGGGACGGTCTACGAGCAGAACTTC. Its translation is CATGTVYEQNF.

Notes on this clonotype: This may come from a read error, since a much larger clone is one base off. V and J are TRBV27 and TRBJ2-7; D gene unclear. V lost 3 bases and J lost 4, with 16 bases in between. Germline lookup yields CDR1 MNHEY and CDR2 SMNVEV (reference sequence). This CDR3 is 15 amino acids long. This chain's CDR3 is CASSFGPGIKYEQYF. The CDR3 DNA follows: TGTGCCAGCAGTTTTGGTCCGGGCATAAAGTACGAGCAGTACTTC.

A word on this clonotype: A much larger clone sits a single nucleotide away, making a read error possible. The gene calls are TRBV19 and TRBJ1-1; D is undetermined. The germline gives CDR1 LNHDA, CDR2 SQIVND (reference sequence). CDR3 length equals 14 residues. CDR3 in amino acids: CASSSWEMNAEAFF. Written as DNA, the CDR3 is TGTGCCAGCTCTTCCTGGGAAATGAACGCTGAAGCTTTCTTT. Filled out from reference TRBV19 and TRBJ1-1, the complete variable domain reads DGGITQSPKYLFRKEGQNVTLSCEQNLNHDAMYWYRQDPGQGLRLIYYSQIVNDFQKGDIAEGYSVSREKKESFPLTVTSAQKNPTAFYLCASSSWEMNAEAFFGQGTRLTVV.

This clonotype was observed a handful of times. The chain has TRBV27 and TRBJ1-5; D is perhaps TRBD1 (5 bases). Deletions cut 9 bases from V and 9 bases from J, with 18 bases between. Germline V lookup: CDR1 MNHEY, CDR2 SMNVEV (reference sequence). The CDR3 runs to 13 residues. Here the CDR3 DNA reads TGTGCCAGGGGTACAGAAGGGGCGTGGCCCCAGCATTTT. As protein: CARGTEGAWPQHF.

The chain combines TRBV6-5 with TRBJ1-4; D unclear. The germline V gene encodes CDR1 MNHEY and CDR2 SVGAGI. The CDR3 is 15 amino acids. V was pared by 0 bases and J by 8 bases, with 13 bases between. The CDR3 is CASSYSNGVLEKLFF. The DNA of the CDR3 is TGTGCCAGCAGTTACTCGAACGGGGTTCTGGAAAAACTGTTTTTT.

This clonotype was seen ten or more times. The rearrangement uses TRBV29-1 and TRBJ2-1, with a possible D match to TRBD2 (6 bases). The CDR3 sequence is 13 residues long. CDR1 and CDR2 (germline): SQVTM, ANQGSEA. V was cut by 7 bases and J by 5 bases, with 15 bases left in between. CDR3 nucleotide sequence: TGCAGCGACACCCGGGACTCAGACAATGAGCAGTTCTTC. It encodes CSDTRDSDNEQFF.